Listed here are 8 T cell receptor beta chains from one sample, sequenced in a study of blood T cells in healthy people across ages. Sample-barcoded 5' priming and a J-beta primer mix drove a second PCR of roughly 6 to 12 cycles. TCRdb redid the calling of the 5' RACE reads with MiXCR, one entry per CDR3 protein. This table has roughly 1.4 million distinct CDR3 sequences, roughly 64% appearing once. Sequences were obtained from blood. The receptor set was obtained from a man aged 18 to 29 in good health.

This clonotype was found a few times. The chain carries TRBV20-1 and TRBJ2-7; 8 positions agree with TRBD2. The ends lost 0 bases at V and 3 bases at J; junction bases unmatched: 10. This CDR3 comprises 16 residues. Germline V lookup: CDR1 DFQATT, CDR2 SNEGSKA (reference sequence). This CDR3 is CSARDPRGGRGYEQYF. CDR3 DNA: TGCAGTGCTAGAGATCCCCGGGGGGGGCGGGGCTACGAGCAGTACTTC.

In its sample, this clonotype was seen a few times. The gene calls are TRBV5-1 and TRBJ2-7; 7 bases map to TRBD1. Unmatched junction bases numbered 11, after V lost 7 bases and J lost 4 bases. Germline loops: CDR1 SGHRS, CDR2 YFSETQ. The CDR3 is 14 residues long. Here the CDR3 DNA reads TGCGCCAGCGGTCAAGGGGGCCCTCCTTACGAGCAGTACTTC. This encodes CASGQGGPPYEQYF.

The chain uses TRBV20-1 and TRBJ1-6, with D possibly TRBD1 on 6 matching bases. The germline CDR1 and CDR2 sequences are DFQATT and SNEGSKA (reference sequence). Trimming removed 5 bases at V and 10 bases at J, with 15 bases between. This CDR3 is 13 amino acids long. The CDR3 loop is CSASSGAGSPLHF. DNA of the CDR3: TGCAGTGCTTCCTCGGGGGCTGGCTCACCCCTCCACTTT.

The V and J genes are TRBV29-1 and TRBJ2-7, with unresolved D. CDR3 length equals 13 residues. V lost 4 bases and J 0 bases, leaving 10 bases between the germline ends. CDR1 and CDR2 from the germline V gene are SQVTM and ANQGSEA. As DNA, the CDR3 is TGCAGCGTTGTGAAACAGAACTCCTACGAGCAGTACTTC. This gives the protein CSVVKQNSYEQYF.

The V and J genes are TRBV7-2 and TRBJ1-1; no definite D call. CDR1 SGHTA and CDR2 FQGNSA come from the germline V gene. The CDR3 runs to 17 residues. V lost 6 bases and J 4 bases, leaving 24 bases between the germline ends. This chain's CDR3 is CASSPLGRLGVATEAFF. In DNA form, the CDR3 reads TGTGCCAGCAGTCCCCTCGGCAGACTTGGGGTAGCCACTGAAGCTTTCTTT.

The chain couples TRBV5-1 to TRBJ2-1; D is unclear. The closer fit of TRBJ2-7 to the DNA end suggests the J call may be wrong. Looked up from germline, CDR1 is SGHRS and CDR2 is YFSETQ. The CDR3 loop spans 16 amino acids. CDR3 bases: TGCGCCAGCAGCTTGGCGCTCTCGAGCTCCTACAATGAGCAGTACTTC. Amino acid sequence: CASSLALSSSYNEQYF.

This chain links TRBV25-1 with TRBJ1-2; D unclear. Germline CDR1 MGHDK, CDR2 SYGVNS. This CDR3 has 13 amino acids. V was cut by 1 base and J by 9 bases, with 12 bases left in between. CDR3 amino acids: CASSEFWDWSYTF. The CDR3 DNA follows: TGTGCCAGCAGTGAATTTTGGGATTGGAGCTACACCTTC.

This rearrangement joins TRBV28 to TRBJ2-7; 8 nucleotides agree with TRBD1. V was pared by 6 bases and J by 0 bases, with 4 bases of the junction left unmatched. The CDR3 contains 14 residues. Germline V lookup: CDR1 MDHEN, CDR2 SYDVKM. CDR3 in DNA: TGTGCCAGCAGAGGGGGACAGGCCTCCTACGAGCAGTACTTC. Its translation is CASRGGQASYEQYF.